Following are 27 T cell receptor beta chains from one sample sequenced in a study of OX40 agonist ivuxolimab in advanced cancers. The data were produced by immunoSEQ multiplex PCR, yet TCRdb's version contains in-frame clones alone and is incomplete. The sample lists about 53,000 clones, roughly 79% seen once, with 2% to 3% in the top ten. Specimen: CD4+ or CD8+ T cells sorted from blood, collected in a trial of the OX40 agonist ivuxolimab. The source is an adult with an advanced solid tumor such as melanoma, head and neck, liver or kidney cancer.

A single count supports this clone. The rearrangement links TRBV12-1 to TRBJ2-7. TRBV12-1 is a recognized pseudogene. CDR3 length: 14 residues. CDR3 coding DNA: TGTGCCAGCAGCCGCTTCCGGGACCCCCGGGAGCAGTACTTC. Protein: CASSRFRDPREQYF.

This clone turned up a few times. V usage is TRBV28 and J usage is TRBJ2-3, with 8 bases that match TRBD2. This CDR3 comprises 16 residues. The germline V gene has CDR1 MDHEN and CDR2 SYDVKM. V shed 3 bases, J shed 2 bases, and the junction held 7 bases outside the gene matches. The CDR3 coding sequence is TGTGCCAGCAGTTTCGGTAGCGGGATGGACACAGATACGCAGTATTTT. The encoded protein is CASSFGSGMDTDTQYF.

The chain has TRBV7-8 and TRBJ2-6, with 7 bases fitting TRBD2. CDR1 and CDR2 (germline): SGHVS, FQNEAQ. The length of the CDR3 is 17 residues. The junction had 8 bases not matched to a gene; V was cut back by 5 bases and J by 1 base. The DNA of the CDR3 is TGTGCCAGCAGCCCGACTAGCTTCCTATCTGGGGCCAACGTCCTGACTTTC. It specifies CASSPTSFLSGANVLTF. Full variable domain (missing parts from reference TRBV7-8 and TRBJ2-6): GAGVSQSPRYKVAKRGQDVALRCDPISGHVSLFWYQQALGQGPEFLTYFQNEAQLDKSGLPSDRFFAERPEGSVSTLKIQRTQQEDSAVYLCASSPTSFLSGANVLTFGAGSRLTVL.

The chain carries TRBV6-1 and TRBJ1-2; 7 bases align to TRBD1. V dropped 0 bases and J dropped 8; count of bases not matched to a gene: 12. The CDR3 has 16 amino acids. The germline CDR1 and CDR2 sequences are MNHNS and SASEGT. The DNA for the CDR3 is TGTGCCAGCAGTGAAGCGGGCTTCGGGACAGTATACGGCTACACCTTC. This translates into CASSEAGFGTVYGYTF.

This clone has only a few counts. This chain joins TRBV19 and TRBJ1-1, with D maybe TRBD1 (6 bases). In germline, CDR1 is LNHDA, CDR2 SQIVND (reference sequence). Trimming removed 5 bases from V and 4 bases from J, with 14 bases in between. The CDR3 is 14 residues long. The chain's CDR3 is CASSVRGIGTEAFF. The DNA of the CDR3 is TGTGCCAGTAGTGTCAGGGGCATAGGCACTGAAGCTTTCTTT.

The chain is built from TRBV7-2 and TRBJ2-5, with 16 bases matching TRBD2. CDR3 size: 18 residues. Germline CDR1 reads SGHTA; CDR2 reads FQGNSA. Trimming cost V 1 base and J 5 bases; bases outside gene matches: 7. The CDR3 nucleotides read TGTGCCAGCAGCTTAGAGGGGGGACTAGCGGGAGGGATGGAGACCCAGTACTTC. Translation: CASSLEGGLAGGMETQYF.

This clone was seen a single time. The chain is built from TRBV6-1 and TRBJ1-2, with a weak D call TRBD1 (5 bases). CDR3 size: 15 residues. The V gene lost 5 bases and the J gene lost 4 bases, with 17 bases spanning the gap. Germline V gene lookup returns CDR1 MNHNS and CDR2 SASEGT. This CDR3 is CASSILGLGVYGYTF. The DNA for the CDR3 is TGTGCCAGCAGTATATTGGGACTGGGGGTCTATGGCTACACCTTC.

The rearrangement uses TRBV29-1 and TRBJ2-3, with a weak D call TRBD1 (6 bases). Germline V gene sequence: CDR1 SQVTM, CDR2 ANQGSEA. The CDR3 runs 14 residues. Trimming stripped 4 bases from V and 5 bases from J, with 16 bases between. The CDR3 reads CSVVPGDLGDTQYF. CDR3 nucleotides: TGCAGCGTTGTTCCAGGGGATTTGGGAGATACGCAGTATTTT.

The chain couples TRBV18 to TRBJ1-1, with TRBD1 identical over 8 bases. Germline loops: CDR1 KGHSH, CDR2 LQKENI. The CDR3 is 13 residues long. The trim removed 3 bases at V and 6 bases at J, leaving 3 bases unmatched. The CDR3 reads CASSPQGASEAFF. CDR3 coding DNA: TGTGCCAGCTCACCCCAGGGGGCCTCTGAAGCTTTCTTT. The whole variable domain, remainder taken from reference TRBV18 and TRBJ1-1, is NAGVMQNPRHLVRRRGQEARLRCSPMKGHSHVYWYRQLPEEGLKFMVYLQKENIIDESGMPKERFSAEFPKEGPSILRIQQVVRGDSAAYFCASSPQGASEAFFGQGTRLTVV.

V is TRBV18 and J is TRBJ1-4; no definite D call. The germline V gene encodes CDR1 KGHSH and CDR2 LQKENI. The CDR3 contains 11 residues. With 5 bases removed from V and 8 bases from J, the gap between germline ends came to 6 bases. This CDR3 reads CASSASEKLFF. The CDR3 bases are TGTGCCAGCTCAGCCAGCGAAAAACTGTTTTTT.

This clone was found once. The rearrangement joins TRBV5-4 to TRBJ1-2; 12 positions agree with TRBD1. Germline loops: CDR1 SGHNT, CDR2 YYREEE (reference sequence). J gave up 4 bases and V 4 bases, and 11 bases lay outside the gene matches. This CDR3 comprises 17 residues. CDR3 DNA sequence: TGTGCCAGCAGCCGCGGGACAGGGGGCGCGGGTCTCTATGGCTACACCTTC. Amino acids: CASSRGTGGAGLYGYTF.

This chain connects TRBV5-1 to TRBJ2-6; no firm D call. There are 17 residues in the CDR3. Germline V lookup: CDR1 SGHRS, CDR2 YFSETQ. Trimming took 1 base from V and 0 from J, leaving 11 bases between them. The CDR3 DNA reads TGCGCCAGCAGCTTGAACACGGCCATCTCTGGGGCCAACGTCCTGACTTTC. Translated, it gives CASSLNTAISGANVLTF. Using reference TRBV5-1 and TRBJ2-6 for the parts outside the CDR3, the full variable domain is KAGVTQTPRYLIKTRGQQVTLSCSPISGHRSVSWYQQTPGQGLQFLFEYFSETQRNKGNFPGRFSGRQFSNSRSEMNVSTLELGDSALYLCASSLNTAISGANVLTFGAGSRLTVL.

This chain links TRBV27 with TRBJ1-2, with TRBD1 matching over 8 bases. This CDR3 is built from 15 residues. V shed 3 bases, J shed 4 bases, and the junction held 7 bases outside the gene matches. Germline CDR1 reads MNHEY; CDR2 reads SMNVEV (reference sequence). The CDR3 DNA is TGTGCCAGCAGTTTCCTCGGACAGGGAGCCTATGGCTACACCTTC. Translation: CASSFLGQGAYGYTF.

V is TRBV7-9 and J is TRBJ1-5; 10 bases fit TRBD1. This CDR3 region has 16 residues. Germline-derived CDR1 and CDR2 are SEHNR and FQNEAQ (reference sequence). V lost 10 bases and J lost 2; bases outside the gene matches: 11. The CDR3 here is CATQETGGLGNQPQHF. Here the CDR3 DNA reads TGTGCCACCCAAGAGACAGGGGGCCTAGGCAATCAGCCCCAGCATTTT.

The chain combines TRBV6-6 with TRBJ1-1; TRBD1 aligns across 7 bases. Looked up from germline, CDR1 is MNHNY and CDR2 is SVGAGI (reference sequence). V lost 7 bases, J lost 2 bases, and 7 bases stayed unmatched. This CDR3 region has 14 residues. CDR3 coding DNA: TGTGCCAGCACCCCCGGACAGGTTAACACTGAAGCTTTCTTT. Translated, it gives CASTPGQVNTEAFF.

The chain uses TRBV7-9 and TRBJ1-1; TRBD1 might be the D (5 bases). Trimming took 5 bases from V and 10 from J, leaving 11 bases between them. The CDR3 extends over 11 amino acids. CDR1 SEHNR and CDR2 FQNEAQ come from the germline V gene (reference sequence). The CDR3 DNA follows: TGTGCCAGCAGCCGCGGGACGGTAGCTTTCTTT. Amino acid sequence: CASSRGTVAFF. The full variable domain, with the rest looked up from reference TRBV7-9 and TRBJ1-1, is DTGVSQNPRHKITKRGQNVTFRCDPISEHNRLYWYRQTLGQGPEFLTYFQNEAQLEKSRLLSDRFSAERPKGSFSTLEIQRTEQGDSAMYLCASSRGTVAFFGQGTRLTVV.

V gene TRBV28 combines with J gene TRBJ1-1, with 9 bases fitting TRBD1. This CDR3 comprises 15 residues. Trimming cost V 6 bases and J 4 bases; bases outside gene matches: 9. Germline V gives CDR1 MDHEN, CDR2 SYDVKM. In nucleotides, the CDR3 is TGTGCCAGCAGCTCGCCCGGGACAGGGTTCACTGAAGCTTTCTTT. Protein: CASSSPGTGFTEAFF.

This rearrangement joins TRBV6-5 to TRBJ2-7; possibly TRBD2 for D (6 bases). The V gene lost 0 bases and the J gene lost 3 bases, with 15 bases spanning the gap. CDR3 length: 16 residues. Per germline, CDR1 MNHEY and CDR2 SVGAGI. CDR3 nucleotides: TGTGCCAGCAGTTACTCGGGTCTTGGGACTCTCTACGAGCAGTACTTC. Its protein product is CASSYSGLGTLYEQYF.

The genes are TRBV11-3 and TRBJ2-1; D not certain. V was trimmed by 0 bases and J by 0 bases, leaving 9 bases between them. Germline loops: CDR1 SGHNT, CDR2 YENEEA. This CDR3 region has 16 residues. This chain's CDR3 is CASSLDGTSSYNEQFF. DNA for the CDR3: TGTGCCAGCAGCTTAGATGGCACGAGCTCCTACAATGAGCAGTTCTTC.

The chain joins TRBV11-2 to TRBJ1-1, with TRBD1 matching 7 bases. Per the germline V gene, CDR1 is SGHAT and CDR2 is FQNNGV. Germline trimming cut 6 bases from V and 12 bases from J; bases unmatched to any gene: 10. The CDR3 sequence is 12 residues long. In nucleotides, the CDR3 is TGTGCCAGCAGACCCACAGGGGCAGCGACTTTCTTT. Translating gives CASRPTGAATFF.

Here the CDR3 reads CASRSSPTSDTQYF. DNA of the CDR3: TGTGCCAGCAGATCCTCCCCAACCTCCGATACGCAGTATTTT. This chain joins TRBV7-3 and TRBJ2-3; D unresolved. Trimming left V 6 bases short and J 6 bases short, with 16 bases between. Germline CDR1 is SGHTA and CDR2 is FQGTGA. This CDR3 has 14 amino acids.

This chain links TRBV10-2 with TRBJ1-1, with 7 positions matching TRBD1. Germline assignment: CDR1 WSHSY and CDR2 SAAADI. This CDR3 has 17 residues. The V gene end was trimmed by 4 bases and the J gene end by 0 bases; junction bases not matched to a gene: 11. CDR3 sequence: CASSVGGGQRMNTEAFF. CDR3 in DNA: TGCGCCAGCAGTGTAGGGGGCGGGCAGCGCATGAACACTGAAGCTTTCTTT.

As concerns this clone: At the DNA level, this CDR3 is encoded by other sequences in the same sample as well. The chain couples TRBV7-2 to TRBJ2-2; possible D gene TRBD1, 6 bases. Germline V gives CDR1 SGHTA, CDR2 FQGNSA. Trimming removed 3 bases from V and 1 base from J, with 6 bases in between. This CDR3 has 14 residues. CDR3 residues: CASSLTGNTGELFF. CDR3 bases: TGTGCCAGCAGCTTGACAGGGAACACCGGGGAGCTGTTTTTT. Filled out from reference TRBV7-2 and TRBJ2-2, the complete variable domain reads GAGVSQSPSNKVTEKGKDVELRCDPISGHTALYWYRQSLGQGLEFLIYFQGNSAPDKSGLPSDRFSAERTGGSVSTLTIQRTQQEDSAVYLCASSLTGNTGELFFGEGSRLTVL.

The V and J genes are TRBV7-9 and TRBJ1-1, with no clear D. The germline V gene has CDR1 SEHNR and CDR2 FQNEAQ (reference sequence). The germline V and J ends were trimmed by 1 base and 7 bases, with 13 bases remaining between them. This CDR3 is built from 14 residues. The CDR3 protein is CASSLVGGFLEAFF. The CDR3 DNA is TGTGCCAGCAGCTTAGTGGGAGGATTCCTTGAAGCTTTCTTT.

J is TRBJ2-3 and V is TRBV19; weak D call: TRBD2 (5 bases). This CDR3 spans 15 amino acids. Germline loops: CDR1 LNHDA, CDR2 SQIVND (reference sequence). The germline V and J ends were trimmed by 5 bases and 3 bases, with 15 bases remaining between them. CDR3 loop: CASSLPVRGTDTQYF. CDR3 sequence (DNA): TGTGCCAGTAGTCTGCCGGTAAGAGGGACAGATACGCAGTATTTT.

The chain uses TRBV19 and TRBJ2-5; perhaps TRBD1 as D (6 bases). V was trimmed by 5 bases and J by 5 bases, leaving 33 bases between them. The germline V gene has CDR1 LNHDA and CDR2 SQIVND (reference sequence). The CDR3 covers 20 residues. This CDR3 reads CASSPGQRFRFGPKSETQYF. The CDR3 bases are TGTGCCAGTAGTCCGGGACAAAGGTTTAGATTCGGGCCGAAGAGTGAGACCCAGTACTTC.

This CDR3 reads CASSWDRGLNTEAFF. In nucleotides, the CDR3 is TGTGCCAGCAGTTGGGACAGGGGGTTGAACACTGAAGCTTTCTTT. The V and J genes are TRBV5-6 and TRBJ1-1; the match to TRBD1 covers 11 bases. This CDR3 has 15 amino acids. V lost 5 bases and J lost 0; bases outside the gene matches: 3. The germline gives CDR1 SGHDT, CDR2 YYEEEE.